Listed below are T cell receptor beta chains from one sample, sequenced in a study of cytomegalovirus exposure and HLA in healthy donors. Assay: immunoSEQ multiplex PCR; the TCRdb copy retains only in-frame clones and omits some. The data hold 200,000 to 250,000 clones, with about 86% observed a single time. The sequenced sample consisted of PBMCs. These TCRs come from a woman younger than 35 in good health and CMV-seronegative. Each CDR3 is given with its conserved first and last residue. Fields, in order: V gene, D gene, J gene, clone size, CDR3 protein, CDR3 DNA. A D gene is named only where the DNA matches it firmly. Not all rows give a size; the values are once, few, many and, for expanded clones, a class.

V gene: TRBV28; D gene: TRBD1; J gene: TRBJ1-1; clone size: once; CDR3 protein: CASSLGYSYRDSEAFF; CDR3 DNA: TGTGCCAGCAGTTTAGGGTACTCCTACAGGGACAGTGAAGCTTTCTTT
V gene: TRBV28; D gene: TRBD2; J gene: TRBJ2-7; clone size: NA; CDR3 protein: CASSPLGTSGTYEQYF; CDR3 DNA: TGTGCCAGCAGTCCCCTAGGGACTAGCGGGACTTACGAGCAGTACTTC
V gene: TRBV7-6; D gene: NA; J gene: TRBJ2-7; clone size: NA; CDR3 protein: CASSLASGAYEQYF; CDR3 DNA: TGTGCCAGCAGCTTAGCGTCGGGTGCCTACGAGCAGTACTTC
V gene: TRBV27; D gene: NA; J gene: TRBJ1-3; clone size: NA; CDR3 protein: CASSLSGGNTIYF; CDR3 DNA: TGTGCCAGCAGTTTATCCGGAGGGAACACCATATATTTT
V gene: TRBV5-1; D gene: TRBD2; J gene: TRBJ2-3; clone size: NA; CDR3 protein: CASSLLTSGRPDTQYF; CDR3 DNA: TGCGCCAGCAGCTTACTGACTAGCGGGAGGCCAGATACGCAGTATTTT
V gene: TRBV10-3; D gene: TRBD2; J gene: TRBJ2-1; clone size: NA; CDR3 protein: CAISELAGINEQFF; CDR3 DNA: TGTGCCATCAGTGAACTAGCGGGAATCAATGAGCAGTTCTTC
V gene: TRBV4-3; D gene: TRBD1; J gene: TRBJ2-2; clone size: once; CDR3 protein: CASSQDLGTGNTGELFF; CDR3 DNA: TGCGCCAGCAGCCAAGATTTAGGGACAGGGAACACCGGGGAGCTGTTTTTT
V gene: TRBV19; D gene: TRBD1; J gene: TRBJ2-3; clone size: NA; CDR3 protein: CASSFTGGRVDTQYF; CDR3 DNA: TGTGCCAGTAGTTTCACAGGGGGAAGGGTAGATACGCAGTATTTT
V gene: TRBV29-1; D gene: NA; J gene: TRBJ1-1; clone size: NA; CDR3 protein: CSVEGGLLFTEAFF; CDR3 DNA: TGCAGCGTTGAGGGGGGTCTCCTCTTCACTGAAGCTTTCTTT
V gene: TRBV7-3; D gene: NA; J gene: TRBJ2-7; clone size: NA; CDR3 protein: CASSLEGALPYEQYF; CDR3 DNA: TGTGCCAGCAGCTTAGAGGGCGCCCTCCCCTACGAGCAGTACTTC
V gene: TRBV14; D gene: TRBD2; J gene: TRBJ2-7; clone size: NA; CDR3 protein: CASSPNSGRAYEQYF; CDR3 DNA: TGTGCCAGCAGCCCGAATTCCGGGAGGGCCTACGAGCAGTACTTC
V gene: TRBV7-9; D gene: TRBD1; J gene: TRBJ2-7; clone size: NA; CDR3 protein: CASSSDRDRNPYF; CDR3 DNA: TGTGCCAGCAGCTCGGACCGGGACAGGAACCCGTACTTC
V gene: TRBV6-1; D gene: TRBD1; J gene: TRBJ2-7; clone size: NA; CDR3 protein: CASQYRRTGSYEQYF; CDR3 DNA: TGTGCCAGCCAGTATAGGAGGACAGGTTCCTACGAGCAGTACTTC
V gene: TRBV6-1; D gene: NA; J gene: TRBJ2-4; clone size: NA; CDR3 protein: CASSDQGGTIQYF; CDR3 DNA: TGTGCCAGCAGTGATCAAGGGGGTACCATTCAGTACTTC
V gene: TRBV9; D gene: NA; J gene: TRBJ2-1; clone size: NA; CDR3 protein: CASETGLYNEQFF; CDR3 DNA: TGTGCCAGCGAAACGGGACTTTACAATGAGCAGTTCTTC
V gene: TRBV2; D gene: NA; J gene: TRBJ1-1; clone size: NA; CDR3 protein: CASSDRENTEAFF; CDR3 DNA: TGTGCCAGCAGTGACAGGGAGAACACTGAAGCTTTCTTT
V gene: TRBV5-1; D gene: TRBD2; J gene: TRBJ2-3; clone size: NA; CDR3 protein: CASSFRLAGAGDTQYF; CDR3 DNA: TGCGCCAGCAGCTTCAGACTAGCGGGAGCGGGAGATACGCAGTATTTT
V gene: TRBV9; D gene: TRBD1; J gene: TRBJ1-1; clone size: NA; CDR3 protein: CASSVDPGGPFTEAFF; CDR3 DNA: TGTGCCAGCAGCGTAGATCCAGGGGGCCCATTCACTGAAGCTTTCTTT
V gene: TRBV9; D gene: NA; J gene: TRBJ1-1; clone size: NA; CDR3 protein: CASSPSGHPNTEAFF; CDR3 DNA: TGTGCCAGCAGCCCAAGTGGACACCCGAACACTGAAGCTTTCTTT
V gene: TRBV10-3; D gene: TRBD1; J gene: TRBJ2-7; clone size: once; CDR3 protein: CAISEPRDRGIYEQYF; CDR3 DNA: TGTGCCATCAGTGAGCCCCGGGACAGGGGTATCTACGAGCAGTACTTC
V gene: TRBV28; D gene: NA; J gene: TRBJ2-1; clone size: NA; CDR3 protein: CASSSDLNNEQFF; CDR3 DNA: TGTGCCAGCAGTTCCGACTTGAACAATGAGCAGTTCTTC
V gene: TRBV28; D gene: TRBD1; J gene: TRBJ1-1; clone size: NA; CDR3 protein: CASSSPSQGVEAFF; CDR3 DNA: TGTGCCAGCAGTTCGCCGTCCCAGGGGGTTGAAGCTTTCTTT
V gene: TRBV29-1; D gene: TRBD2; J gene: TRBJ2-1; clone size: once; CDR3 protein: CSAGLAAYNEQFF; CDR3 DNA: TGCAGCGCCGGACTAGCGGCGTACAATGAGCAGTTCTTC
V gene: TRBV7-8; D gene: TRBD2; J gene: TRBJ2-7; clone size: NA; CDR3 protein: CASSHSGGSYEQYF; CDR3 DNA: TGTGCCAGCAGCCACTCGGGGGGGAGCTACGAGCAGTACTTC
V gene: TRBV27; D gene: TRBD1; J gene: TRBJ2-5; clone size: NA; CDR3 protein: CASSYNRGETQYF; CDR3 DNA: TGTGCCAGCAGTTATAACAGGGGGGAGACCCAGTACTTC
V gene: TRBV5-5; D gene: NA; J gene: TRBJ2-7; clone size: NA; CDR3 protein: CASSLDEDSDEQYF; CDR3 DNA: TGTGCCAGCAGCTTGGACGAGGATAGCGACGAGCAGTACTTC
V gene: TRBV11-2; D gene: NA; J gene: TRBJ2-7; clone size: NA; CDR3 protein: CASSFHDTVYEQYF; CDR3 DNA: TGTGCCAGCAGCTTTCACGACACCGTCTACGAGCAGTACTTC
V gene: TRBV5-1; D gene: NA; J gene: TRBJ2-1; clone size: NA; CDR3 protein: CASSLGEILSYNEQFF; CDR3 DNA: TGCGCCAGCAGCTTGGGGGAGATCCTATCCTACAATGAGCAGTTCTTC
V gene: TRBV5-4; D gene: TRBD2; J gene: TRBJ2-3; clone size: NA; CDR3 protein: CASSFSSGKADTQYF; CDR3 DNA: TGTGCCAGCAGCTTCTCTAGCGGGAAGGCAGATACGCAGTATTTT
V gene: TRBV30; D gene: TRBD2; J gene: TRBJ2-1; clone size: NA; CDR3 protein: CAWSVSGRNEQFF; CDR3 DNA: TGTGCCTGGAGTGTTAGCGGGAGAAATGAGCAGTTCTTC
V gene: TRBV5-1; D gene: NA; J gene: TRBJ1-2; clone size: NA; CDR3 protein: CASSLGTSDLFIYGYTF; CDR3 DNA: TGCGCCAGCAGCTTAGGGACAAGTGATTTGTTTATCTATGGCTACACCTTC
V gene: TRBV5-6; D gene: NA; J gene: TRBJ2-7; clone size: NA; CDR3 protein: CASSLVDSTYEQYF; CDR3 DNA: TGTGCCAGCAGCTTGGTGGACTCCACATACGAGCAGTACTTC
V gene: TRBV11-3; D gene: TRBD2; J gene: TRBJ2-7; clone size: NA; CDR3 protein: CASSLGLAGGDEQYF; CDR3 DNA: TGTGCCAGCAGCTTAGGACTAGCGGGAGGGGACGAGCAGTACTTC
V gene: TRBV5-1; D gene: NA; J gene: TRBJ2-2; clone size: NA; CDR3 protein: CASSLTGDTGELFF; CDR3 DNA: TGCGCCAGCAGCTTGACGGGGGACACCGGGGAGCTGTTTTTT
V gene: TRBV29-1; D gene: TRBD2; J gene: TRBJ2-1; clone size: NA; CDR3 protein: CSVVGRASYNEQFF; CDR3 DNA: TGCAGCGTTGTTGGGAGGGCGTCCTACAATGAGCAGTTCTTC
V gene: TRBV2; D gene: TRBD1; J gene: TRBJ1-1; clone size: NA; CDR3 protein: CASSDRGTANTEAFF; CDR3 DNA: TGTGCCAGCAGTGATAGAGGGACAGCGAACACTGAAGCTTTCTTT
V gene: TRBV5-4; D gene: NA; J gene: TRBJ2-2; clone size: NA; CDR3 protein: CASSLPPDRNTGELFF; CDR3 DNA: TGTGCCAGCAGCTTACCCCCCGACAGGAACACCGGGGAGCTGTTTTTT
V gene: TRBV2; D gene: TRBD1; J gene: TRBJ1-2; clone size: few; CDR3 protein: CASSLQGAGSGGYTF; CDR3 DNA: TGTGCCAGCAGTTTACAGGGGGCGGGTAGCGGCGGCTACACCTTC
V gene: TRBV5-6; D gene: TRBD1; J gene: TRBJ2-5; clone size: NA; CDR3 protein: CASSPGTEGETQYF; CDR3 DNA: TGTGCCAGCAGCCCCGGGACAGAAGGAGAGACCCAGTACTTC
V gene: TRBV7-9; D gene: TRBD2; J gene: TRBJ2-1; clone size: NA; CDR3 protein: CASSSGLAEHNEQFF; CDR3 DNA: TGTGCCAGCAGTTCAGGACTAGCGGAGCACAATGAGCAGTTCTTC
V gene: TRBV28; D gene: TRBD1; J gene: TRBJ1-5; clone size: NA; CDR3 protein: CASSLITGGLQPQHF; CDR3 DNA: TGTGCCAGCAGTTTAATCACAGGGGGGCTTCAGCCCCAGCATTTT
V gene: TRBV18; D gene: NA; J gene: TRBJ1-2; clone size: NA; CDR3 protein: CASSPPGAASSYGYTF; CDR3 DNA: TGTGCCAGCTCACCACCGGGGGCAGCTTCCAGCTATGGCTACACCTTC
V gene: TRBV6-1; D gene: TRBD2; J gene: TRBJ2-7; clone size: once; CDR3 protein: CASTRGLAVNYEQYF; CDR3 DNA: TGTGCCAGCACCCGAGGACTAGCGGTAAACTACGAGCAGTACTTC
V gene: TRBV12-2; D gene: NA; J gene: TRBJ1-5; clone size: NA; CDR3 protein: CASRFRGRDQPQHF; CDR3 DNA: TGTGCAAGTCGCTTCAGGGGACGTGATCAGCCCCAGCATTTT
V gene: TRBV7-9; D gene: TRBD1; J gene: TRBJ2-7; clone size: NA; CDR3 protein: CASSLAGQGTYEQYF; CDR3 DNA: TGTGCCAGCAGCTTAGCCGGACAGGGGACCTACGAGCAGTACTTC
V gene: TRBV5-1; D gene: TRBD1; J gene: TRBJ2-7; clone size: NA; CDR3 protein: CASSLSAGTGRYEQYF; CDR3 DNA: TGCGCCAGCAGCTTGAGCGCCGGGACAGGGCGCTACGAGCAGTACTTC